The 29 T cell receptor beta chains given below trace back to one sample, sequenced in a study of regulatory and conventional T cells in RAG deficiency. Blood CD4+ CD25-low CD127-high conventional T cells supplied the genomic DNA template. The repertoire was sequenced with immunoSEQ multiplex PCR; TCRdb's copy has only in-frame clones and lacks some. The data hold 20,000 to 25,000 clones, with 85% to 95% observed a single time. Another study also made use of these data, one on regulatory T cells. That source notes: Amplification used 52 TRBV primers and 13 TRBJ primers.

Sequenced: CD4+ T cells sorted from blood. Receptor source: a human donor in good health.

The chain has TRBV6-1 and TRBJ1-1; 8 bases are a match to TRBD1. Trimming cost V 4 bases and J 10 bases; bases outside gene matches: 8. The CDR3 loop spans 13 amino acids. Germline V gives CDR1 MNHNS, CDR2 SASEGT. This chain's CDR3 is CASSGLSGGRAFF. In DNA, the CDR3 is TGTGCCAGCAGTGGTCTTTCAGGGGGCCGAGCTTTCTTT.

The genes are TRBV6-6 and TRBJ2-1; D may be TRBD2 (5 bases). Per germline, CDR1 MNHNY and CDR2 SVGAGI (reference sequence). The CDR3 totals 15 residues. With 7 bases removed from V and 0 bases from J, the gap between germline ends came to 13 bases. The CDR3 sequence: CASTPFGSSYNEQFF. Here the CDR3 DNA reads TGTGCCAGCACCCCCTTTGGGAGCTCCTACAATGAGCAGTTCTTC.

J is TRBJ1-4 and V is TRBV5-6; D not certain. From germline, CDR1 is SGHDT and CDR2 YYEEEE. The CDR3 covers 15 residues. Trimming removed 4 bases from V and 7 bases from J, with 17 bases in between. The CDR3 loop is CASSSVVRPTEKLFF. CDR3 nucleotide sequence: TGTGCCAGCAGCAGCGTCGTGAGACCGACTGAAAAACTGTTTTTT.

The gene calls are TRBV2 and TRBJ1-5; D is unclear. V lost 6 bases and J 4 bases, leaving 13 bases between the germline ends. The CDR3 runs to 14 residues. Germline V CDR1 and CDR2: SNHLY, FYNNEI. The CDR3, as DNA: TGTGCCAGCAGCGCCGACGGAGTTAATCAGCCCCAGCATTTT. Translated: CASSADGVNQPQHF.

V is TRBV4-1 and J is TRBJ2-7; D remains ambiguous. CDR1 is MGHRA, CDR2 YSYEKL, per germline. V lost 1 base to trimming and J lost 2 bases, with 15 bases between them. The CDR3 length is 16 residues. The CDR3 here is CASSQGGKSLAYEQYF. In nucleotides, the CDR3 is TGCGCCAGCAGCCAAGGAGGTAAAAGTTTAGCCTACGAGCAGTACTTC.

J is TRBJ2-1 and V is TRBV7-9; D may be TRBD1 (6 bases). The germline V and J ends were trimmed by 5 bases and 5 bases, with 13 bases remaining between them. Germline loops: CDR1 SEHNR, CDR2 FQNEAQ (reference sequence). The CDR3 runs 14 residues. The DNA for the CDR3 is TGTGCCAGCAGCCCGGGGACAACTCACAATGAGCAGTTCTTC. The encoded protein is CASSPGTTHNEQFF.

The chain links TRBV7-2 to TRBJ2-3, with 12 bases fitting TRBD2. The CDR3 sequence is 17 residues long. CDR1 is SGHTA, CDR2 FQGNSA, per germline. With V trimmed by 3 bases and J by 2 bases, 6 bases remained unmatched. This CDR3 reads CASSFLAGGPITDTQYF. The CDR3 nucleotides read TGTGCCAGCAGCTTCCTAGCGGGGGGGCCCATCACAGATACGCAGTATTTT. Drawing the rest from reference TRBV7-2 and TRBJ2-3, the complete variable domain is GAGVSQSPSNKVTEKGKDVELRCDPISGHTALYWYRQSLGQGLEFLIYFQGNSAPDKSGLPSDRFSAERTGGSVSTLTIQRTQQEDSAVYLCASSFLAGGPITDTQYFGPGTRLTVL.

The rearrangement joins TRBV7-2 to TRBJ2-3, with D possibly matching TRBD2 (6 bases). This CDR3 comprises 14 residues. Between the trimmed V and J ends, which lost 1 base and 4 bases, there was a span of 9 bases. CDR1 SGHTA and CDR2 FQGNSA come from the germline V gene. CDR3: CASSLVSGADTQYF. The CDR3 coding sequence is TGTGCCAGCAGCTTAGTATCGGGGGCAGATACGCAGTATTTT.

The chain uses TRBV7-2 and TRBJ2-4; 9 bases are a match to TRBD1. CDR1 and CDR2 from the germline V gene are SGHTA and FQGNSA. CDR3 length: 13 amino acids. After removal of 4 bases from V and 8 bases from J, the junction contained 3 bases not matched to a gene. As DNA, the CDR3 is TGTGCCAGCAGCTCAAGACAGGGGGACATTCAGTACTTC. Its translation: CASSSRQGDIQYF.

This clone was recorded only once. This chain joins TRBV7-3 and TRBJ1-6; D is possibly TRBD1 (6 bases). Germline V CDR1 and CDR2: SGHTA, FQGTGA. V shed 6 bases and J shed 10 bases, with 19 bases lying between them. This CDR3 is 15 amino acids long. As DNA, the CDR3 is TGTGCCAGCAGTTTACAGGGAGGGCCTCAATCACCCCTCCACTTT. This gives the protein CASSLQGGPQSPLHF.

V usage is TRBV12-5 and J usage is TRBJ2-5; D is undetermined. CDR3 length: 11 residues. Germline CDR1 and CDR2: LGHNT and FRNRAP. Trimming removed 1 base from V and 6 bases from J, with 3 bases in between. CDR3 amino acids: CASGLEQTQYF. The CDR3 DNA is TGTGCTAGTGGTTTGGAACAGACCCAGTACTTC. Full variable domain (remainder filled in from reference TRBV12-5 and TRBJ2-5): DARVTQTPRHKVTEMGQEVTMRCQPILGHNTVFWYRQTMMQGLELLAYFRNRAPLDDSGMPKDRFSAEMPDATLATLKIQPSEPRDSAVYFCASGLEQTQYFGPGTRLLVL.

CDR3 in amino acids: CASSFSGMETQYF. CDR3 sequence (DNA): TGTGCCAGCAGCTTTAGCGGGATGGAGACCCAGTACTTC. This chain links TRBV11-2 with TRBJ2-5, with TRBD2 matching 8 bases. This CDR3 is built from 13 residues. V lost 3 bases and J lost 5; bases outside the gene matches: 2. CDR1 is SGHAT and CDR2 is FQNNGV in the germline V gene.

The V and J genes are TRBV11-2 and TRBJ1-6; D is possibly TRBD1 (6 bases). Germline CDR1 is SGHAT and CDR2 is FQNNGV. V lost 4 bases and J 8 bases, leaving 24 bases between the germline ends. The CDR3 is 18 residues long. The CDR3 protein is CASSSTGGQGYFYSPLHF. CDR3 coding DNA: TGTGCCAGCAGCTCGACCGGGGGGCAGGGATATTTCTATTCACCCCTCCACTTT.

CDR3 DNA: TGTGCCAGCAGTTTATTGGAAACTGAAGCTTTCTTT. This gives the protein CASSLLETEAFF. V is TRBV28 and J is TRBJ1-1; D remains unclear. CDR1 is MDHEN and CDR2 is SYDVKM in the germline V gene. V was clipped by 1 base and J by 5 bases, with 5 bases between them. This CDR3 region has 12 residues.

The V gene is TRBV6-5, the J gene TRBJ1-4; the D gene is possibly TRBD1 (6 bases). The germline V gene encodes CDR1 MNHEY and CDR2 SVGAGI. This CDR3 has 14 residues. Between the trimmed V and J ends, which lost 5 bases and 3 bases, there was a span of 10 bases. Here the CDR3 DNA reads TGTGCCAGCAGTCCGACAGGCCCTAATGAAAAACTGTTTTTT. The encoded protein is CASSPTGPNEKLFF.

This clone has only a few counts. The CDR3 DNA is TGCGCCAGCAGCTTGGATGGGGGACAGGGGTATCAGCCCCAGCATTTT. Translated, it gives CASSLDGGQGYQPQHF. The chain has TRBV5-1 and TRBJ1-5, with 10 bases identical to TRBD1. The CDR3 is 16 residues long. The germline CDR1 and CDR2 sequences are SGHRS and YFSETQ. The V and J ends lost 0 bases and 5 bases, in that order; junction bases with no gene match: 5. Supplemented by reference TRBV5-1 and TRBJ1-5, the full variable domain reads KAGVTQTPRYLIKTRGQQVTLSCSPISGHRSVSWYQQTPGQGLQFLFEYFSETQRNKGNFPGRFSGRQFSNSRSEMNVSTLELGDSALYLCASSLDGGQGYQPQHFGDGTRLSIL.

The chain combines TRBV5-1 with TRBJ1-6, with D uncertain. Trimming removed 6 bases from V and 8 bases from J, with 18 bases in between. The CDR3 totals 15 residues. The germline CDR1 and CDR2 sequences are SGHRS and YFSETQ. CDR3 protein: CASTVDSGVHSPLHF. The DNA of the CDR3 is TGCGCCAGCACAGTGGATTCCGGGGTCCATTCACCCCTCCACTTT.

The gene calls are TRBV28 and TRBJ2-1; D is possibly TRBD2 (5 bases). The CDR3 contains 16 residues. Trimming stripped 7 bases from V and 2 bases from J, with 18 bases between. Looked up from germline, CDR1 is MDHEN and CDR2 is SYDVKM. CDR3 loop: CASIKGLDPTYNEQFF. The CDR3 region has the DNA TGTGCCAGCATAAAAGGACTGGACCCGACCTACAATGAGCAGTTCTTC. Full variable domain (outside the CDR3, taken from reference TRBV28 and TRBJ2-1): DVKVTQSSRYLVKRTGEKVFLECVQDMDHENMFWYRQDPGLGLRLIYFSYDVKMKEKGDIPEGYSVSREKKERFSLILESASTNQTSMYLCASIKGLDPTYNEQFFGPGTRLTVL.

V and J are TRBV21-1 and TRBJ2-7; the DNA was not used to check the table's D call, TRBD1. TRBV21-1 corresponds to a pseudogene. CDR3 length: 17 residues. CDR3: CASDLGTGAAKSYEQYF. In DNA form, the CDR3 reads TGTGCCAGCGATCTAGGGACAGGTGCAGCAAAATCCTACGAGCAGTACTTC.

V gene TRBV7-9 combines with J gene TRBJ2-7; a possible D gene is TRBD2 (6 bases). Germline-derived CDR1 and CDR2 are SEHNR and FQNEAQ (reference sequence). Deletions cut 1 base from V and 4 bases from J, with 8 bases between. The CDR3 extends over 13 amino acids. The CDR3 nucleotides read TGTGCCAGCAGCTTAGGGGGGAGGTACGAGCAGTACTTC. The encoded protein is CASSLGGRYEQYF.

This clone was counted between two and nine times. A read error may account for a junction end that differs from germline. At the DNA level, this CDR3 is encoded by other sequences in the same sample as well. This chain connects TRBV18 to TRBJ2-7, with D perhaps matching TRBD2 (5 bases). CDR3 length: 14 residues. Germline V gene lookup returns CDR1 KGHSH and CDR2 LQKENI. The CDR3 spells CASSPVGDSSEQYF. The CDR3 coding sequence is TGTGCCAGCTCACCGGTCGGGGATTCCTCCGAGCAGTACTTC.

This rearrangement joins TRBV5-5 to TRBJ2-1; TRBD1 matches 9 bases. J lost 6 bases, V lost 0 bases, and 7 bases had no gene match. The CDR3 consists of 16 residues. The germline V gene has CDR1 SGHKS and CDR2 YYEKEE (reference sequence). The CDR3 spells CASSLGGQGVLNEQFF. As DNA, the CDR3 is TGTGCCAGCAGCTTGGGGGGACAGGGTGTACTCAATGAGCAGTTCTTC. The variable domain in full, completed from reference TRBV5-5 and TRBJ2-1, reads DAGVTQSPTHLIKTRGQQVTLRCSPISGHKSVSWYQQVLGQGPQFIFQYYEKEERGRGNFPDRFSARQFPNYSSELNVNALLLGDSALYLCASSLGGQGVLNEQFFGPGTRLTVL.

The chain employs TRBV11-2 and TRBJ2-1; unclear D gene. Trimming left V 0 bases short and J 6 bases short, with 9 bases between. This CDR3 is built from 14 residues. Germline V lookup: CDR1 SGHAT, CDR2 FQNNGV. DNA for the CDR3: TGTGCCAGCAGCTTAGATCCCCCCCCCAATGAGCAGTTCTTC. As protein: CASSLDPPPNEQFF.

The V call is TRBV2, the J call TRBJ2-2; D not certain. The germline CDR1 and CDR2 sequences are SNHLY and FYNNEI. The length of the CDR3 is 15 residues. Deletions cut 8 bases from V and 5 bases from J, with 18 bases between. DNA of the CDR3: TGTGCCAGCGCTGAACGGAGCCTCAGGACCGGGGAGCTGTTTTTT. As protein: CASAERSLRTGELFF.

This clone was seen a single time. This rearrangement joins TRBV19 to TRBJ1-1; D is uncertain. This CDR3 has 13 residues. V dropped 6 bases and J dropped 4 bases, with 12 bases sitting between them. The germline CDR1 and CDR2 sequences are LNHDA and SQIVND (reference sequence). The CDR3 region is CASSPGRFTEAFF. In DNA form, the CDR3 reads TGTGCCAGTAGCCCAGGACGGTTCACTGAAGCTTTCTTT.

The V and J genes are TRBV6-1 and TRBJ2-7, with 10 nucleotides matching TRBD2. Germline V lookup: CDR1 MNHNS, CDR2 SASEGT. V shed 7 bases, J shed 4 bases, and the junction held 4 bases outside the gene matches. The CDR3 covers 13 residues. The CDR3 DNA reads TGTGCCAGCACCCTGACTAGCGGGTACGAGCAGTACTTC. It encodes CASTLTSGYEQYF.

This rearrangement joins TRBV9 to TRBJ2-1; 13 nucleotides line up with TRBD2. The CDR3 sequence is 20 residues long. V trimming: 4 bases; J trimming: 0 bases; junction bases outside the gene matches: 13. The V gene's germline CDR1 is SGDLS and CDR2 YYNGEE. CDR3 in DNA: TGTGCCAGCAGCCCGCCCCCCGGACTAGCGGGGGAACACTCCTACAATGAGCAGTTCTTC. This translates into CASSPPPGLAGEHSYNEQFF.

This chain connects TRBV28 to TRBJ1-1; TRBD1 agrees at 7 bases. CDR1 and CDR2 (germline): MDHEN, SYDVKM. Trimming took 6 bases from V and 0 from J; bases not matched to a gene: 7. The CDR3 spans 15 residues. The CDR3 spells CASRTAGGMNTEAFF. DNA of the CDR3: TGTGCCAGCAGAACCGCAGGGGGGATGAACACTGAAGCTTTCTTT.

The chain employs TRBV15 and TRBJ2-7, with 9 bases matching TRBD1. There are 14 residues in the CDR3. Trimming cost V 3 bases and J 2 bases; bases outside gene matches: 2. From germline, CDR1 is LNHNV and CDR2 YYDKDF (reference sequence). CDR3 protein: CATSRDRGPYEQYF. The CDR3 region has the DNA TGTGCCACCAGCAGGGACAGGGGTCCCTACGAGCAGTACTTC.